This is a list of T cell receptor beta chains from one sample in a study of T cell changes during pregnancy in multiple sclerosis. Clones were read by immunoSEQ multiplex PCR, and TCRdb kept only the in-frame ones, dropping some. The data contain about 33,000 clones, about 90% of them singletons. The sample was CD4+ T cells from peripheral blood mononuclear cells, taken in the third trimester of pregnancy. All receptors derive from a female donor in good health, enrolled as a control in a pregnancy study. CDR3s include the opening cysteine and the closing phenylalanine or tryptophan. D genes are given only for firm matches. Size is omitted from some rows. Given values are once, few, many or a class for expanded clones.

>TRBJ2-3|.|TRBV6-1|.
CASSETGEADTQYF
TGTGCCAGCAGTGAAACAGGGGAGGCAGATACGCAGTATTTT
>TRBJ2-3|.|TRBV7-6|.
CASSLAYSQIGTDTQYF
TGTGCCAGCAGCTTAGCGTACAGCCAAATTGGAACAGATACGCAGTATTTT
>TRBJ2-2|.|TRBV5-1|TRBD1
CASSFDRGLTGELFF
TGCGCCAGCAGCTTTGACAGGGGGCTTACCGGGGAGCTGTTTTTT
>TRBJ2-3|few|TRBV14|TRBD2
CASSQAAGATSTDTQYF
TGTGCCAGCAGCCAAGCGGCGGGAGCAACTAGCACAGATACGCAGTATTTT
>TRBJ1-3|.|TRBV10-1|.
CASSNGAASSGNTIYF
TGCGCCAGCAGCAATGGGGCAGCGAGCTCTGGAAACACCATATATTTT
>TRBJ2-3|.|TRBV7-2|.
CASSLQGQGSDTQYF
TGTGCCAGCAGCTTACAGGGGCAGGGATCAGATACGCAGTATTTT
>TRBJ2-3|once|TRBV5-1|TRBD2
CASSLVAGGPQDTQYF
TGCGCCAGCAGCTTGGTAGCGGGGGGGCCCCAAGATACGCAGTATTTT
>TRBJ1-6|.|TRBV27|.
CASSPDSQSYNSPLHF
TGTGCCAGCAGTCCGGACAGCCAGTCCTATAATTCACCCCTCCACTTT
>TRBJ2-5|.|TRBV19|TRBD2
CASSFGGLAGETQYF
TGTGCCAGTAGTTTTGGTGGGCTAGCGGGAGAGACCCAGTACTTC
>TRBJ1-3|.|TRBV4-2|.
CASSQDLGGYSGNTIYF
TGTGCCAGCAGCCAAGACCTAGGGGGTTACTCTGGAAACACCATATATTTT